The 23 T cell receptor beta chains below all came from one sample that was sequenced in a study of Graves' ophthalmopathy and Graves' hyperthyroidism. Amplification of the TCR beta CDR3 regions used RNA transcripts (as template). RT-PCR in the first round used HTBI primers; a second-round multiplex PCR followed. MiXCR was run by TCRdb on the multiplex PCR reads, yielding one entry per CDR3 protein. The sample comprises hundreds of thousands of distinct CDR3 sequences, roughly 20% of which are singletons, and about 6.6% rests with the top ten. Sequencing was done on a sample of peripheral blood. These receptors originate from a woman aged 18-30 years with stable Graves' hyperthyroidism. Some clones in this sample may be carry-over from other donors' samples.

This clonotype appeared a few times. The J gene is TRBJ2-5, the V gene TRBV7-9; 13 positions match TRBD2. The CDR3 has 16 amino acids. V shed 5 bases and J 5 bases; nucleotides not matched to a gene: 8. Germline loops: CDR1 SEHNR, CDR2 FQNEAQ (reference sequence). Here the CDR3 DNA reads TGTGCCAGCAGCGAGGGGACTAGCGGGGTATGGGAGACCCAGTACTTC. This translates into CASSEGTSGVWETQYF.

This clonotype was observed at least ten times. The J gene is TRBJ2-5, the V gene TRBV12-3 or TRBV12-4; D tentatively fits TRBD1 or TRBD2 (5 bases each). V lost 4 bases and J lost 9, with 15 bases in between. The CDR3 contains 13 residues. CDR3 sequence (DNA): TGTGCCAGCAGTTCCGGGACGCTTGGGCCCCAGTACTTC. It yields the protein CASSSGTLGPQYF.

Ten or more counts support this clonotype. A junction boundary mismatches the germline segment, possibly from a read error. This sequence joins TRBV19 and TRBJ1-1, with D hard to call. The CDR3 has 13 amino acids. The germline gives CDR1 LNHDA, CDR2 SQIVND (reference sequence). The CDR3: CASSGQRNTEALF. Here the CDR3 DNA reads TGTGCCAGTAGTGGGCAGAGGAACACTGAAGCTCTCTTT.

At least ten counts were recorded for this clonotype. In nucleotides, the CDR3 is TGTGCCAGCAGTTACTCGAGAAAAAGTAGGGACCCTAAGTTGAACACCGGGGAGCTGTTTTTT. As protein: CASSYSRKSRDPKLNTGELFF. The chain is built from TRBV6-2 or TRBV6-3 and TRBJ2-2; the D gene could be TRBD1 or TRBD2 (5 bases each). Germline-derived CDR1 and CDR2 are MNHEY and SVGEGT. Trimming removed 0 bases from V and 1 base from J, with 24 bases in between. CDR3 length: 21 residues.

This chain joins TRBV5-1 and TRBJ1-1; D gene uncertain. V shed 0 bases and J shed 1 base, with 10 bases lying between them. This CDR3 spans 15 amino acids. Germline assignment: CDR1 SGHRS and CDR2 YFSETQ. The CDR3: CASSLAGARNTEAFF. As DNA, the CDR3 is TGCGCCAGCAGCTTGGCAGGTGCTAGGAACACTGAAGCTTTCTTT.

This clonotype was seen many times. CDR3 sequence: CASRIGKTEAFF. CDR3 nucleotide sequence: TGTGCCAGCAGGATAGGTAAAACTGAAGCTTTCTTT. This chain links TRBV28 with TRBJ1-1; D gene uncertain. CDR3 length: 12 residues. Trimming shortened V by 6 bases and J by 5 bases, and 10 bases separated the two germline ends. Per germline, CDR1 MDHEN and CDR2 SYDVKM.

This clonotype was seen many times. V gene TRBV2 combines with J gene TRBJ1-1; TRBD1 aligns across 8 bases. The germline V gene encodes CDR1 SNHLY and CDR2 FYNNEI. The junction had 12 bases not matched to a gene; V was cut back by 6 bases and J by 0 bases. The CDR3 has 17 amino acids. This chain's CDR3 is CASRVQGARGMNTEAFF. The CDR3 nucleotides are TGTGCCAGCAGGGTCCAGGGGGCGAGGGGCATGAACACTGAAGCTTTCTTT.

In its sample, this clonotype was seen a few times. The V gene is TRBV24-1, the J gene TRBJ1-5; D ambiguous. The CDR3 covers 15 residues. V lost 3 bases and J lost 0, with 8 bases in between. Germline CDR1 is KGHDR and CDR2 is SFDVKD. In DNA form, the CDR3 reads TGTGCCACCAGTGATGGAGGGTATAGCAATCAGCCCCAGCATTTT. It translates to CATSDGGYSNQPQHF.

CDR3 region: CASSILPGGPRYDEQFF. The CDR3 region has the DNA TGCGCCAGCAGCATATTACCCGGGGGGCCGAGGTACGATGAGCAGTTCTTC. V gene TRBV5-1 combines with J gene TRBJ2-1; possible D gene TRBD2, 7 bases. Germline V lookup: CDR1 SGHRS, CDR2 YFSETQ. Deletions cut 4 bases from V and 8 bases from J, with 25 bases between. The CDR3 is made up of 17 amino acids.

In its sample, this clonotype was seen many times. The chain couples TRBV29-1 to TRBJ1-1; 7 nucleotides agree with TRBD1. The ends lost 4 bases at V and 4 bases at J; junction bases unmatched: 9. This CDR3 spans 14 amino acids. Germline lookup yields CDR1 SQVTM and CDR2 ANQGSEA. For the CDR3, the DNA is TGCAGCGTTGGGGGACAGTATTTGGCCACTGAAGCTTTCTTT. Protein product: CSVGGQYLATEAFF.

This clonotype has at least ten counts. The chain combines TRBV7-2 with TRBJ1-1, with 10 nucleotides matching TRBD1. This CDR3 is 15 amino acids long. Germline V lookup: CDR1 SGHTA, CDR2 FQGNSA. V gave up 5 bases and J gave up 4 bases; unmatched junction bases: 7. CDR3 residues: CASSVQGQGSTEAFF. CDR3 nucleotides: TGTGCCAGCAGCGTTCAGGGACAGGGGAGCACTGAAGCTTTCTTT.

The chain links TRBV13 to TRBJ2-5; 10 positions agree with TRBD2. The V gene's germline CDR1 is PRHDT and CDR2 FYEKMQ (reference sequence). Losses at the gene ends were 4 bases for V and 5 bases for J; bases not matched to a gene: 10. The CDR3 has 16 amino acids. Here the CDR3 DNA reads TGTGCCAGCAGCTCCAAGCGGGGGGGCCTGTCCGAGACCCAGTACTTC. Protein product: CASSSKRGGLSETQYF.

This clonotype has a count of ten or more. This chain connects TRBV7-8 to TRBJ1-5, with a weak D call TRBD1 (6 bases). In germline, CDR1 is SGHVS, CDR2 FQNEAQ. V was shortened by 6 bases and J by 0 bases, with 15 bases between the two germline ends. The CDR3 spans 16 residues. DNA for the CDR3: TGTGCCAGCAGACGTGACAGGCTTAATAGCAATCAGCCCCAGCATTTT. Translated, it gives CASRRDRLNSNQPQHF.

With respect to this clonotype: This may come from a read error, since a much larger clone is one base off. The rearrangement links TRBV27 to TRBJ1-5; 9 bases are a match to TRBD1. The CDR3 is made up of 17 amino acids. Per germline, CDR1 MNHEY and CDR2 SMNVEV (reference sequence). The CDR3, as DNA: TGTGCCAGCAGCCACATCACAGGGGGCTTCAGCAATCATCCCCAGCATTTT. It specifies CASSHITGGFSNHPQHF.

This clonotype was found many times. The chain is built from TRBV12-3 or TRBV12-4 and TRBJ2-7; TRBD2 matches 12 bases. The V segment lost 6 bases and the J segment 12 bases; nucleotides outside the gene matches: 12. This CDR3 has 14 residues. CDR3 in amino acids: CASREMTSGSVLYF. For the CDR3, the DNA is TGTGCCAGCAGGGAGATGACTAGCGGGAGCGTCCTGTACTTC.

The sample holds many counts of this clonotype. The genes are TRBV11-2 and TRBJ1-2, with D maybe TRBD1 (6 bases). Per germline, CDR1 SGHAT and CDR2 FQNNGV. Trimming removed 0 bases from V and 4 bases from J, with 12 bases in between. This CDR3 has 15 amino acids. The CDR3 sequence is CASSLDGRGGYGYTF. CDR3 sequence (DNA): TGTGCCAGCAGCTTAGACGGCAGGGGAGGCTATGGCTACACCTTC.

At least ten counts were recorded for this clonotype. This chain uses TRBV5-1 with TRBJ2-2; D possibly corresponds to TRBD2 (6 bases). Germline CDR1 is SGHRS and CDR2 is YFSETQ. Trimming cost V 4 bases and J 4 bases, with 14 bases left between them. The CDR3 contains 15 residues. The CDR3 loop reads CASSPGGHLTGELFF. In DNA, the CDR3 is TGCGCCAGCAGCCCCGGGGGTCACCTCACCGGGGAGCTGTTTTTT.

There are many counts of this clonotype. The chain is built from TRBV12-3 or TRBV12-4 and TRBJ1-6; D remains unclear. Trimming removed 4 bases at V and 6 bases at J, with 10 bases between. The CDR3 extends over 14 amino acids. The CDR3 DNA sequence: TGTGCCAGCAGTTACCGGGCAAGTAATTCACCCCTCCACTTT. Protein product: CASSYRASNSPLHF.

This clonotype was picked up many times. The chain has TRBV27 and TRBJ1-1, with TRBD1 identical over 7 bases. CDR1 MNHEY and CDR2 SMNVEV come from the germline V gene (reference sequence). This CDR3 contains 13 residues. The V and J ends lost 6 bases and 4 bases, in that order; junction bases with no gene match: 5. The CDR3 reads CASRNYRGTEAFF. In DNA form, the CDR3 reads TGTGCCAGCAGAAACTACAGGGGCACTGAAGCTTTCTTT.

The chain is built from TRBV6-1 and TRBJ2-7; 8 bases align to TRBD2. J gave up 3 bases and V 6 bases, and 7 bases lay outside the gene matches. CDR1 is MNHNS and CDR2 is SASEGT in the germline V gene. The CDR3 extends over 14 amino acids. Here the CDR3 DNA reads TGTGCCAGCAGCCGGGAGGGCATAATCTACGAGCAGTACTTC. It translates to CASSREGIIYEQYF.

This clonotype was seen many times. CDR3 sequence (DNA): TGTGCCAGCAGCCCCACTAGCGCCAACTCCTACGAGCAGTACTTC. Its protein is CASSPTSANSYEQYF. The rearrangement links TRBV12-3 or TRBV12-4 to TRBJ2-7; 7 bases map to TRBD2. The CDR3 spans 15 residues. V shed 6 bases and J 0 bases; nucleotides not matched to a gene: 8.

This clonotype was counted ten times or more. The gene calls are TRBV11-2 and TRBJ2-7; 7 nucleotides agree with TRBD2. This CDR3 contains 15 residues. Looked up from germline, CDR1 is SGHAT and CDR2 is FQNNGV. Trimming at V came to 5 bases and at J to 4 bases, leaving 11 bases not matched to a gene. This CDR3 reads CASSLVLGGKYEQYF. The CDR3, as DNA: TGTGCCAGCAGCCTAGTGTTGGGAGGGAAATACGAGCAGTACTTC.

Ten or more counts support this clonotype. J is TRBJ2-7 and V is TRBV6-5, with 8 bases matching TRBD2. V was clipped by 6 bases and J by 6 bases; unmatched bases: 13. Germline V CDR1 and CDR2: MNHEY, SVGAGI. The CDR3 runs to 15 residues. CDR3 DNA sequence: TGTGCCAGCAGCCCCAGAGGGGCGGGAGGTGCCGAGCAGTACTTC. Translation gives CASSPRGAGGAEQYF.